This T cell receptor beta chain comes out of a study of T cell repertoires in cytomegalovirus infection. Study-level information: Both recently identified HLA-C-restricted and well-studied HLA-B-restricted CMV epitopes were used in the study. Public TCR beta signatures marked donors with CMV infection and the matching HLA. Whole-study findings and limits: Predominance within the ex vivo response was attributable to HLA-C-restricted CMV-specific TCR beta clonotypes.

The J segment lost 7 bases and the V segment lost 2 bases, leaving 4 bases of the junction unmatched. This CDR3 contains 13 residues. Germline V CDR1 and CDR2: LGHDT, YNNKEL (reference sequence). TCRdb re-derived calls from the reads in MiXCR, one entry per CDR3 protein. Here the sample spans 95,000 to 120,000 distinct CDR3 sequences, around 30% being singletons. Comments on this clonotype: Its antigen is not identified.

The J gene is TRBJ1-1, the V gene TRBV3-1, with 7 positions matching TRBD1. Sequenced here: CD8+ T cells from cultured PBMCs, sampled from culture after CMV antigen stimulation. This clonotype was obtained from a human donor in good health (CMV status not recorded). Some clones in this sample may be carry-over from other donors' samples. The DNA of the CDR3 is TGTGCCAGCAGCCAACCAGGACAGGTTGAAGCTTTCTTT. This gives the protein CASSQPGQVEAFF.